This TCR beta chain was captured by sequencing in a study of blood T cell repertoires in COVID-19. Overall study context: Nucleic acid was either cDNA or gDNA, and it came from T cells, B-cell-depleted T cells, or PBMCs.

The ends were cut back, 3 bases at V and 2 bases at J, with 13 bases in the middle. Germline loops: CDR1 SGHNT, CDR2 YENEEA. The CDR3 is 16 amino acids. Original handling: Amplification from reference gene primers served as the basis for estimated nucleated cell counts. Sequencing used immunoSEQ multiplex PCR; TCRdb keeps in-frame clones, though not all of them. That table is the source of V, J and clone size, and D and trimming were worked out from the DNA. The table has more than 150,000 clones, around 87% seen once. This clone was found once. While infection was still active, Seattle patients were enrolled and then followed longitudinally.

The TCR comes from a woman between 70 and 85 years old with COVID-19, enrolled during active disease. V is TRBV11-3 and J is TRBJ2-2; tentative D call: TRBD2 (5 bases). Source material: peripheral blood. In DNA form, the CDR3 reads TGTGCCAGCAGCTTTAGACCAAGCGGAAACACCGGGGAGCTGTTTTTT. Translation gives CASSFRPSGNTGELFF. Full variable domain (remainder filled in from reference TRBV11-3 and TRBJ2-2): EAGVVQSPRYKIIEKKQPVAFWCNPISGHNTLYWYLQNLGQGPELLIRYENEEAVDDSQLPKDRFSAERLKGVDSTLKIQPAELGDSAVYLCASSFRPSGNTGELFFGEGSRLTVL.